This is a list of T cell receptor beta chains from one sample in a study of blood T cells in healthy people across ages. TCRdb used MiXCR to reprocess the 5' RACE reads, holding one entry per CDR3 protein. The sample lists 800,000 or so distinct CDR3 sequences; roughly 25% were seen once. These data were also reused for a study on T cells of mothers and their children.

Sequences were obtained from blood. These receptors came from a boy between 10 and 17 years old in good health. Both conserved end residues are part of each CDR3. The order of the fields is clone size, V gene, J gene, D gene, CDR3 DNA, CDR3 protein. The D gene is left open where the match is weak. The listing skips clone size in some rows; elsewhere it reads once, few, many or a size class.

clone size: .
V gene: TRBV27
J gene: TRBJ2-7
D gene: .
CDR3 DNA: TGTGCCAGCAGTTTATTTGAAGGGGGCTCCTACGAGCAGTACTTC
CDR3 protein: CASSLFEGGSYEQYF

clone size: .
V gene: TRBV27
J gene: TRBJ2-1
D gene: TRBD2
CDR3 DNA: TGTGCCAGCAGTTTATTAGCGGGCCCCCAGTTCTTC
CDR3 protein: CASSLLAGPQFF

clone size: .
V gene: TRBV4-1
J gene: TRBJ2-7
D gene: .
CDR3 DNA: TGCGCCAGCAGCTTAGGATCAGGGAACTACGAGCAGTACTTC
CDR3 protein: CASSLGSGNYEQYF

clone size: few
V gene: TRBV18
J gene: TRBJ1-6
D gene: .
CDR3 DNA: TGTGCCAGCTCGGAAGCGAATTCACCCCTCCACTTT
CDR3 protein: CASSEANSPLHF

clone size: .
V gene: TRBV14
J gene: TRBJ2-7
D gene: .
CDR3 DNA: TGTGCCAGCAGCCATTCTGTCGGACCATTCCACGAGCAGTACTTC
CDR3 protein: CASSHSVGPFHEQYF

clone size: .
V gene: TRBV6-1
J gene: TRBJ2-1
D gene: TRBD2
CDR3 DNA: TGTGCCAGCAAAGTACTAGCGGGAGGGTATGAGCAGTTCTTC
CDR3 protein: CASKVLAGGYEQFF

clone size: .
V gene: TRBV6-2/TRBV6-3
J gene: TRBJ2-4
D gene: .
CDR3 DNA: TGTGCCAGCAGTTACTTGGGGATGGCCAAAAACATTCAGTACTTC
CDR3 protein: CASSYLGMAKNIQYF

clone size: .
V gene: TRBV2
J gene: TRBJ2-3
D gene: .
CDR3 DNA: TGTGCCAGCAAGCCAGGGGGGATCCCAGATACGCAGTATTTT
CDR3 protein: CASKPGGIPDTQYF

clone size: .
V gene: TRBV20-1
J gene: TRBJ1-4
D gene: .
CDR3 DNA: TGCAGTGCGGCGTGGGGGTCTAATGAAAAACTGTTTTTT
CDR3 protein: CSAAWGSNEKLFF

clone size: few
V gene: TRBV5-4
J gene: TRBJ2-5
D gene: TRBD2
CDR3 DNA: TGTGCCAGCAGCTCAAGGACTAGTCCAGAGACCCAGTACTTC
CDR3 protein: CASSSRTSPETQYF

clone size: few
V gene: TRBV29-1
J gene: TRBJ1-1
D gene: .
CDR3 DNA: TGCAGCGTTGATACTGAAGCTTTCTTT
CDR3 protein: CSVDTEAFF

clone size: .
V gene: TRBV25-1
J gene: TRBJ2-3
D gene: TRBD2
CDR3 DNA: TGTGCCAGCAGTGACGCGGGAGATTTGGATACGCAGTATTTT
CDR3 protein: CASSDAGDLDTQYF

clone size: once
V gene: TRBV7-9
J gene: TRBJ2-3
D gene: TRBD2
CDR3 DNA: TGTGCCAGCAGCCCTCCGGGACTAGCAAACACAGATACGCAGTATTTT
CDR3 protein: CASSPPGLANTDTQYF

clone size: .
V gene: TRBV6-1
J gene: TRBJ1-2
D gene: .
CDR3 DNA: TGTGCCAGCAGTCCCCGGCTGTGGACGCCCTATGGCTACACCTTC
CDR3 protein: CASSPRLWTPYGYTF

clone size: .
V gene: TRBV6-1
J gene: TRBJ1-4
D gene: .
CDR3 DNA: TGTGCCAGCAGAAGGACCGAGGAGGAGTTTTTT
CDR3 protein: CASRRTEEEFF

clone size: .
V gene: TRBV28
J gene: TRBJ2-7
D gene: .
CDR3 DNA: TGTGCCAGCAGCCCCTCGGACGAGCAGTACTTC
CDR3 protein: CASSPSDEQYF

clone size: .
V gene: TRBV12-3/TRBV12-4
J gene: TRBJ2-1
D gene: .
CDR3 DNA: TGTGCCAGCAGCCGTCCGGGACACGTTCGGAATGAGCAGTTCTTC
CDR3 protein: CASSRPGHVRNEQFF

clone size: .
V gene: TRBV4-1
J gene: TRBJ2-6
D gene: .
CDR3 DNA: TGCGCCAGCAGCCAACAACCCTCTGGGGCCAACGTCCTGACTTTC
CDR3 protein: CASSQQPSGANVLTF

clone size: .
V gene: TRBV20-1
J gene: TRBJ2-3
D gene: TRBD2
CDR3 DNA: TGCAGTGCTAGAGTCCCTAGCGGGGGGCGATATACGCAGTATTTT
CDR3 protein: CSARVPSGGRYTQYF

clone size: .
V gene: TRBV20-1
J gene: TRBJ1-2
D gene: TRBD1
CDR3 DNA: TGCAGTGCTGGAAGACAGGGAGGTGGCTACACCTTC
CDR3 protein: CSAGRQGGGYTF

clone size: .
V gene: TRBV28
J gene: TRBJ2-7
D gene: .
CDR3 DNA: TGTGCCAGCAGTTTCAGGACGCCTCACGAAGGCGAGCAGTACTTC
CDR3 protein: CASSFRTPHEGEQYF

clone size: .
V gene: TRBV29-1
J gene: TRBJ2-2
D gene: .
CDR3 DNA: TGCAGCGTTGCCTCGGACAGCGCGAACACCGGGGAGCTGTTTTTT
CDR3 protein: CSVASDSANTGELFF

clone size: .
V gene: TRBV5-1
J gene: TRBJ2-7
D gene: TRBD1
CDR3 DNA: TGCGCCAGCAGCCAGGACAGGGCCACCTACGAGCAGTACTTC
CDR3 protein: CASSQDRATYEQYF

clone size: .
V gene: TRBV12-3/TRBV12-4
J gene: TRBJ2-5
D gene: .
CDR3 DNA: TGTGCCAGCAGTTTAGGTTTCCGGGTTGAGCAGTACTTC
CDR3 protein: CASSLGFRVEQYF

clone size: .
V gene: TRBV5-8
J gene: TRBJ1-1
D gene: TRBD1
CDR3 DNA: TGTGCCAGCAGCTGGGGACAGGTGAACACTGAAGCTTTCTTT
CDR3 protein: CASSWGQVNTEAFF

clone size: few
V gene: TRBV20-1
J gene: TRBJ2-7
D gene: TRBD1
CDR3 DNA: TGCAGTGCTAGGGACAGGGGCACCTACGAGCAGTACTTC
CDR3 protein: CSARDRGTYEQYF

clone size: .
V gene: TRBV5-1
J gene: TRBJ2-1
D gene: TRBD2
CDR3 DNA: TGCGCCAGCAGCTTAATGGCGGGGGGGCCGAATGAGCAGTTCTTC
CDR3 protein: CASSLMAGGPNEQFF